A selection of T cell receptor beta chains follows, all from one sample in a study of blood T cell repertoires in COVID-19. This table comes from immunoSEQ multiplex PCR, and its TCRdb copy is limited to in-frame clones, with some not included. The table shows 100,000 or so clones, with 80% to 95% occurring only once. The source material was peripheral blood. The receptors were gathered from a woman in her forties or fifties in a cohort sampled during active COVID-19. Both conserved end residues are part of each CDR3. The D gene is left open where the match is weak. For some rows the clone size is stated as once, few or many, or as a class when expanded; others skip it.

v_gene	d_gene	j_gene	abundance	CDR3aa	CDR3nt
TRBV5-4	-	TRBJ1-1	-	CASSFLLMNTEAFF	TGTGCCAGCAGCTTTCTCCTTATGAACACTGAAGCTTTCTTT
TRBV3-1/TRBV3-2	TRBD2	TRBJ2-3	-	CASSQDSGTSKDTQYF	TGTGCCAGCAGCCAAGATTCCGGGACTAGCAAAGATACGCAGTATTTT
TRBV27	-	TRBJ1-2	once	CASSFGVDYGYTF	TGTGCCAGCAGTTTCGGGGTCGACTATGGCTACACCTTC
TRBV9	TRBD2	TRBJ2-5	-	CASSVASGRDLETQYF	TGTGCCAGCAGCGTAGCTAGCGGGAGGGACTTAGAGACCCAGTACTTC
TRBV7-3	TRBD1	TRBJ2-1	-	CASSQGRTDRGEQFF	TGTGCCAGCAGCCAAGGGCGGACGGACAGGGGTGAGCAGTTCTTC
TRBV5-4	-	TRBJ2-7	-	CATGGGGGSYEQYF	TGTGCCACCGGGGGAGGGGGAGGCTCCTACGAGCAGTACTTC
TRBV23-1	TRBD1	TRBJ2-7	-	CASSHRDSEQYF	TGCGCCAGCAGTCACCGGGACAGCGAGCAGTACTTC
TRBV10-1	TRBD2	TRBJ2-2	-	CASSELAVNTGELFF	TGCGCCAGCAGTGAACTAGCGGTGAACACCGGGGAGCTGTTTTTT
TRBV5-4	TRBD2	TRBJ2-5	-	CASSLSLAAQETQYF	TGTGCCAGCAGCTTGAGTCTAGCGGCACAAGAGACCCAGTACTTC
TRBV10-2	TRBD2	TRBJ2-1	once	CASTLAGAYNEQFF	TGCGCCAGCACCTTAGCGGGAGCCTACAATGAGCAGTTCTTC
TRBV28	-	TRBJ2-3	-	CASNSEAGNTDTQYF	TGTGCCAGCAACTCTGAGGCTGGAAACACAGATACGCAGTATTTT
TRBV2	TRBD1	TRBJ1-1	-	CASSGRTGVGGNTEAFF	TGTGCCAGCAGTGGGCGGACAGGGGTTGGGGGGAACACTGAAGCTTTCTTT
TRBV12-3/TRBV12-4	-	TRBJ2-4	-	CASSKGDIQYF	TGTGCCAGCAGTAAAGGGGACATTCAGTACTTC
TRBV7-8	TRBD2	TRBJ2-7	-	CASSLGREGYEQYF	TGTGCCAGCAGCTTGGGAAGGGAGGGATACGAGCAGTACTTC
TRBV5-8	TRBD1	TRBJ1-1	-	CASSRDRGITEAFF	TGTGCCAGCAGCCGAGACAGGGGGATCACTGAAGCTTTCTTT
TRBV5-4	TRBD2	TRBJ2-3	-	CASSLSSGVTDTQYF	TGTGCCAGCAGCTTGTCTAGCGGGGTGACAGATACGCAGTATTTT
TRBV11-1	-	TRBJ1-4	-	CASSLRGNEKLFF	TGTGCCAGCAGCTTACGGGGAAATGAAAAACTGTTTTTT
TRBV13	TRBD2	TRBJ2-3	-	CASSRLGTSGGRYSDTQYF	TGTGCCAGCAGCCGCCTGGGTACTAGCGGGGGGCGGTATTCAGATACGCAGTATTTT
TRBV19	-	TRBJ2-7	-	CASSATDTRYEQYF	TGTGCCAGTAGTGCTACGGACACACGGTACGAGCAGTACTTC
TRBV30	TRBD2	TRBJ2-5	once	CAWSWGGVETQYF	TGTGCCTGGTCCTGGGGGGGTGTGGAGACCCAGTACTTC
TRBV6-1	TRBD1	TRBJ1-2	-	CASGGTGVYGYTF	TGTGCCAGCGGAGGGACAGGGGTTTATGGCTACACCTTC
TRBV9	-	TRBJ2-7	-	CASSRAPQGAYEQYF	TGTGCCAGCAGCCGAGCGCCACAGGGCGCCTACGAGCAGTACTTC
TRBV7-2	-	TRBJ1-1	-	CASSRFQGGAFF	TGTGCCAGCAGTCGTTTCCAGGGAGGTGCTTTCTTT
TRBV28	TRBD1	TRBJ1-5	-	CASSFRGTAYQPQHF	TGTGCCAGCAGTTTTAGGGGGACAGCGTATCAGCCCCAGCATTTT
TRBV27	-	TRBJ1-2	-	CASSSQGNWNGYTF	TGTGCCAGCAGTTCGCAGGGGAATTGGAATGGCTACACCTTC
TRBV5-1	-	TRBJ2-2	once	CASRMGGNTGELFF	TGCGCCAGTAGGATGGGGGGAAACACCGGGGAGCTGTTTTTT
TRBV2	-	TRBJ1-6	-	CASSGGTYFSPLHF	TGTGCCAGCAGTGGTGGGACATATTTTTCACCCCTCCACTTT
TRBV6-5	TRBD1	TRBJ1-2	-	CASRDRGYYGYTF	TGTGCCAGCAGGGACAGGGGGTACTATGGCTACACCTTC
TRBV25-1	-	TRBJ2-7	few	CASSELRESGSYEQYF	TGTGCCAGCAGTGAACTTCGGGAGTCGGGCTCCTACGAGCAGTACTTC
TRBV19	-	TRBJ2-7	-	CASSMEDRPSYEQYF	TGTGCCAGTAGTATGGAGGACAGACCCTCCTACGAGCAGTACTTC
TRBV2	-	TRBJ2-1	-	CASSSRLGYNEQFF	TGTGCCAGCAGTTCCCGCCTAGGCTACAATGAGCAGTTCTTC
TRBV7-9	-	TRBJ2-3	few	CASSPSYTQYF	TGTGCCAGCAGCCCCTCGTATACGCAGTATTTT
TRBV11-3	-	TRBJ2-1	-	CASSLDGHKQFF	TGTGCCAGCAGCTTAGACGGACATAAGCAGTTCTTC
TRBV5-4	TRBD1	TRBJ2-1	-	CASRAGTGSYNEQFF	TGTGCCAGCAGGGCCGGGACAGGCTCCTACAATGAGCAGTTCTTC
TRBV30	-	TRBJ2-2	-	CAWSVPAGAGELFF	TGTGCCTGGAGTGTACCCGCAGGTGCCGGGGAGCTGTTTTTT
TRBV7-3	TRBD1	TRBJ2-3	once	CASSLGQGARTDTQYF	TGTGCCAGCAGCTTAGGACAGGGGGCGCGGACAGATACGCAGTATTTT
TRBV29-1	-	TRBJ2-2	-	CSVPRGSNTGELFF	TGCAGCGTCCCCCGCGGCTCGAACACCGGGGAGCTGTTTTTT
TRBV5-1	TRBD2	TRBJ2-5	-	CASSPGGQVNQETQYF	TGCGCCAGCAGCCCGGGGGGGCAAGTCAACCAAGAGACCCAGTACTTC